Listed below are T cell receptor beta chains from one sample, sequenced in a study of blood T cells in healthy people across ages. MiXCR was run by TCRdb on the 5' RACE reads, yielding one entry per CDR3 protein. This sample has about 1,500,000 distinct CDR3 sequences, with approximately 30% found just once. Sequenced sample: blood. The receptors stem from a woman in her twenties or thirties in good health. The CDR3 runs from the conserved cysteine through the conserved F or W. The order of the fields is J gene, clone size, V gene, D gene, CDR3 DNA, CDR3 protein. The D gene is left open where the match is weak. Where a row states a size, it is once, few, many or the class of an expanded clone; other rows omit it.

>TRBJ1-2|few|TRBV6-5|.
TGTGCCAGCAGTGGCAGGGCTTTTGACTATGGCTACACCTTC
CASSGRAFDYGYTF
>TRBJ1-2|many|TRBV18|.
TGTGCCAGCTCAAGTTCGGGGCCTCGCTATGGCTACACCTTC
CASSSSGPRYGYTF
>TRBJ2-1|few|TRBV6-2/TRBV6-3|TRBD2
TGTGCCAGCACCCGATCGACTAGCGGGGGAAACAATGAGCAGTTCTTC
CASTRSTSGGNNEQFF
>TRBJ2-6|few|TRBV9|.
TGTGCCAGCAGCGTAGTAGGGATGGGGGCCAACGTCCTGACTTTC
CASSVVGMGANVLTF
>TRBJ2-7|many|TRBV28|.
TGTGCCAGCAGTTTAGTCGGAGGTAGGGGCTACGAGCAGTACTTC
CASSLVGGRGYEQYF
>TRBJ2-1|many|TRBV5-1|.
TGCGCCAGCAGCCAGTCCGCTTACAATGAGCAGTTCTTC
CASSQSAYNEQFF
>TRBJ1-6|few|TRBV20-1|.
TGCAGTGCTACAACAAATAGGTATAATTCACCCCTCCACTTT
CSATTNRYNSPLHF
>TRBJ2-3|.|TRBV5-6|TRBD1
TGTGCCAGCAGCCCGGGACAGGGTCCGTTGGTAACCCGAGATACGCAGTATTTT
CASSPGQGPLVTRDTQYF
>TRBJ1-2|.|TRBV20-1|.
TGCAGTGCTGGGCCATATGAGGGCGGCTATGGCTACACCTTC
CSAGPYEGGYGYTF
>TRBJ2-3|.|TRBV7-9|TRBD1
TGTGCCAGCAGCCTCCCGACAGGGGGCGAGGCAGATACGCAGTATTTT
CASSLPTGGEADTQYF
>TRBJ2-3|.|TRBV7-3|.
TGTGCCAGCAGCTTAATGGGTAGGGGGGGCACAGATACGCAGTATTTT
CASSLMGRGGTDTQYF
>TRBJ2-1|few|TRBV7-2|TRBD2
TGTGCCAGCAGATCCGGGCGGGAGCTCTCCTACAATGAGCAGTTCTTC
CASRSGRELSYNEQFF
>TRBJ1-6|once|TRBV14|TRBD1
TGTGCCAGCAGCCAACAGGGGGGGAATTCACCCCGCCACTTT
CASSQQGGNSPRHF
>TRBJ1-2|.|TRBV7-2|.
TGTGCCAGCAGCATAGGGTATGACTACACCTTC
CASSIGYDYTF
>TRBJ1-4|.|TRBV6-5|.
TGTGCCAGCAGTTACTCCCAGCCTTATAATGAAAAACTGTTTTTT
CASSYSQPYNEKLFF
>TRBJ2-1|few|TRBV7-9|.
TGTGCCAGCAGCGTTTACAGTGGAGAGGGCAGTCGGTTCTTC
CASSVYSGEGSRFF